This TCR beta chain stems from a study of blood T cell repertoires in COVID-19. About the study: From the United States, Italy and Spain came samples of acute and convalescent COVID-19. In each case, the material was cDNA or gDNA derived from T cells, B-cell-depleted T cells, or PBMCs.

As originally analysed: Estimation of nucleated cell counts relied on the amplification of reference gene primers. Using immunoSEQ multiplex PCR, the repertoire was profiled, and TCRdb retains in-frame clones only, with some absent. V and J calls and clone size come straight from that table; D and trimming were deduced from the DNA. The sample has more than 85,000 clones; nearly 90% are singletons. With 0 bases clipped from V and 5 bases from J, the junction kept 5 bases outside the gene matches. Germline assignment: CDR1 SGHNT and CDR2 YYREEE (reference sequence). CDR3 size: 15 residues. This clonotype was obtained from a man aged 65-85 years with acute or convalescent COVID-19. Sequences were obtained from peripheral blood. J is TRBJ1-5 and V is TRBV5-4, with 7 bases that match TRBD1. This CDR3 is CASSLGGDRYQPQHF. For the CDR3, the DNA is TGTGCCAGCAGCTTGGGGGGGGACAGATATCAGCCCCAGCATTTT. Complete variable domain (other parts from reference TRBV5-4 and TRBJ1-5): ETGVTQSPTHLIKTRGQQVTLRCSSQSGHNTVSWYQQALGQGPQFIFQYYREEENGRGNFPPRFSGLQFPNYSSELNVNALELDDSALYLCASSLGGDRYQPQHFGDGTRLSIL.